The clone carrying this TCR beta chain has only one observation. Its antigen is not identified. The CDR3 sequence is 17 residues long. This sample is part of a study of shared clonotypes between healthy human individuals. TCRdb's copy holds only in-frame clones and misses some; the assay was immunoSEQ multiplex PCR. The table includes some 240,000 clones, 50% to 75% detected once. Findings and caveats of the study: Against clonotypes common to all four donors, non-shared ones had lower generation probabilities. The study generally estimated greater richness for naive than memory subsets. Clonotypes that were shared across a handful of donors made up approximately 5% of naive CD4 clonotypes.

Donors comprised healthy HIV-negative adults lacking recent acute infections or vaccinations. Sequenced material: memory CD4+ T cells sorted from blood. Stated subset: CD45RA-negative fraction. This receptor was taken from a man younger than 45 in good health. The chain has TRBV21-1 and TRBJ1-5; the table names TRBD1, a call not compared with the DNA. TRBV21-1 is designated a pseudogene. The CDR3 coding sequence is TGTGCCAGCAGCAAGGGCTTACAGGGGGCAAGCAATCAGCCCCAGCATTTT. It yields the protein CASSKGLQGASNQPQHF.